Below are 6 T cell receptor beta chains sequenced from a single sample in a study of spatial heterogeneity in lung cancer. MiXCR, applied by TCRdb to the 5' RACE reads, yields one record per CDR3 protein. The repertoire holds tens of thousands of distinct CDR3 sequences, around 5.2% seen once, with roughly 11% in the top ten. Time point given: sample taken at primary tumor resection. Without sorting, whole RNA was sequenced from tumor, nontumor lung or frozen PBMC. Sequencing was performed on PBMCs, taken at surgery. The receptors here all came from a male donor with early-stage non-small cell lung cancer.

This clonotype was recorded at least ten times. This rearrangement joins TRBV24-1 to TRBJ1-5; D ambiguous. The germline V gene has CDR1 KGHDR and CDR2 SFDVKD. The ends were cut back, 0 bases at V and 7 bases at J, with 9 bases in the middle. This CDR3 region has 14 residues. The CDR3 spells CATSDLNSGQPQHF. CDR3 nucleotides: TGTGCCACCAGTGATTTGAACAGTGGACAGCCCCAGCATTTT.

This clonotype was seen ten or more times. The V gene is TRBV7-2, the J gene TRBJ1-1; the D gene is possibly TRBD1 (5 bases). The CDR3 consists of 14 residues. Germline V gene lookup returns CDR1 SGHTA and CDR2 FQGNSA. V lost 5 bases to trimming and J lost 1 base, with 11 bases between them. The CDR3 sequence: CASSPRGGNTEAFF. The CDR3 DNA reads as TGTGCCAGCAGCCCCCGTGGGGGGAACACTGAAGCTTTCTTT.

In its sample, this clonotype was seen many times. This rearrangement joins TRBV18 to TRBJ2-6; 7 nucleotides line up with TRBD2. Germline V lookup: CDR1 KGHSH, CDR2 LQKENI. The CDR3 consists of 17 residues. Unmatched junction bases numbered 9, after V lost 6 bases and J lost 1 base. The CDR3 spells CASSRSGVLSGANVLTF. Written as DNA, the CDR3 is TGTGCCAGCTCGAGGAGCGGGGTCCTATCTGGGGCCAACGTCCTGACTTTC. The complete variable domain, with remaining parts taken from reference TRBV18 and TRBJ2-6, reads NAGVMQNPRHLVRRRGQEARLRCSPMKGHSHVYWYRQLPEEGLKFMVYLQKENIIDESGMPKERFSAEFPKEGPSILRIQQVVRGDSAAYFCASSRSGVLSGANVLTFGAGSRLTVL.

This clonotype has at least ten counts. V gene TRBV5-1 combines with J gene TRBJ2-7, with TRBD2 identical over 12 bases. Germline V gene data show CDR1 as SGHRS and CDR2 as YFSETQ. The CDR3 is made up of 16 amino acids. J gave up 3 bases and V 4 bases, and 8 bases lay outside the gene matches. CDR3 sequence (DNA): TGCGCCAGCAGCAAAGCACCGGGACTAGCGGGCTACGAGCAGTACTTC. It specifies CASSKAPGLAGYEQYF.

The chain employs TRBV19 and TRBJ2-5, with 9 bases lining up with TRBD1. The CDR3 length is 14 residues. Germline trimming cut 5 bases from V and 3 bases from J; bases unmatched to any gene: 4. Germline CDR1 reads LNHDA; CDR2 reads SQIVND (reference sequence). In DNA form, the CDR3 reads TGTGCCAGTAGTCCCAGGACAGGGGAAGAGACCCAGTACTTC. As protein: CASSPRTGEETQYF.

The V call is TRBV5-1, the J call TRBJ1-6; 9 bases line up with TRBD1. This CDR3 is 18 amino acids long. Germline V lookup: CDR1 SGHRS, CDR2 YFSETQ. V was pared by 1 base and J by 0 bases, with 5 bases of the junction left unmatched. CDR3 sequence (DNA): TGCGCCAGCAGCTTGACCGGGACAGGGTCCTCCTATAATTCACCCCTCCACTTT. Translating it yields CASSLTGTGSSYNSPLHF.